In this sample, the clone carrying this T cell receptor beta chain turned up a few times. TCRdb independently ran MiXCR on the RT-PCR reads; one entry per CDR3 protein. Among roughly 960,000 distinct CDR3 sequences listed, roughly 17% were seen once. This sample was taken from a study of patients and donors after allogeneic stem cell transplantation. The germline V gene has CDR1 SGHRS and CDR2 YFSETQ. J lost 8 bases, V lost 4 bases, and 13 bases had no gene match. The CDR3 covers 16 residues. The rearrangement links TRBV5-1 to TRBJ2-1, with 9 bases identical to TRBD2. The receptor's source is a human donor who was either an allogeneic HSCT recipient or a stem cell or donor lymphocyte infusion donor (not recorded which). It is not recorded whose cells these are; they may come from a transplant donor. Specimen: blood, either unsorted or a sorted T cell fraction (not recorded which). Here the CDR3 reads CASSTMSKREVDEQFF. The CDR3 coding sequence is TGCGCCAGCAGCACGATGTCCAAGCGGGAGGTGGATGAGCAGTTCTTC.